These 15 T cell receptor beta chains share one sample of origin, sequenced in a study of human T cells and chemical hapten exposure. MiXCR, run by TCRdb on the RACE reads, gives a single entry per CDR3 protein. Here the sample spans 84,000 or so distinct CDR3 sequences, over 6.5% being singletons. Time point denoted: pre-sensitization, week 0. As for treatment: therapeutic diphenylcyclopropenone sensitization with weekly scalp DPC. This material consisted of whole blood, taken in connection with sensitization to the hapten diphenylcyclopropenone (DPC). The receptor set was obtained from a man aged 35-49 years with alopecia areata. Some clones in this sample may be carry-over from other donors' samples.

This clonotype has a handful of counts. The V call is TRBV29-1, the J call TRBJ2-3; D is uncertain. V was shortened by 0 bases and J by 2 bases, with 3 bases between the two germline ends. The germline gives CDR1 SQVTM, CDR2 ANQGSEA. CDR3 length: 12 residues. CDR3 sequence (DNA): TGCAGCGTTGAAGAGAACACAGATACGCAGTATTTT. Protein product: CSVEENTDTQYF.

This clonotype showed up just a few times. The CDR3 coding sequence is TGTGCCAGCAGTCCCGGGAGCGGGTCCTACAATGAGCAGTTCTTC. It is translated as CASSPGSGSYNEQFF. The V call is TRBV12-3 or TRBV12-4, the J call TRBJ2-1, with D perhaps matching TRBD2 (6 bases). V was shortened by 5 bases and J by 1 base, with 12 bases between the two germline ends. The CDR3 extends over 15 amino acids.

The chain carries TRBV6-5 and TRBJ2-2; unclear D gene. The CDR3 loop spans 14 amino acids. Trimming took off 2 bases at V and 2 bases at J, with 6 bases between the two ends. Germline V gene sequence: CDR1 MNHEY, CDR2 SVGAGI. Here the CDR3 DNA reads TGTGCCAGCAGTTACCCAGATAACACCGGGGAGCTGTTTTTT. Encoded protein: CASSYPDNTGELFF.

The chain is built from TRBV20-1 and TRBJ2-6; 11 bases agree with TRBD2. Per the germline V gene, CDR1 is DFQATT and CDR2 is SNEGSKA (reference sequence). Trimming took 3 bases from V and 3 from J; bases not matched to a gene: 7. The CDR3 loop spans 17 amino acids. The CDR3 is CSASSGRAFDGANVLTF. The CDR3 DNA reads TGCAGTGCTAGTAGCGGGAGGGCCTTTGATGGGGCCAACGTCCTGACTTTC.

At least ten counts were recorded for this clonotype. The chain couples TRBV28 to TRBJ2-3, with D perhaps TRBD2 (6 bases). The germline V gene has CDR1 MDHEN and CDR2 SYDVKM. The length of the CDR3 is 19 residues. The germline V and J ends were trimmed by 5 bases and 0 bases, with 24 bases remaining between them. CDR3: CASSTLSTWWGTSTDTQYF. For the CDR3, the DNA is TGTGCCAGCAGTACTCTATCCACCTGGTGGGGGACTAGCACAGATACGCAGTATTTT.

This clonotype was counted at least ten times. This CDR3 is CASSLGRDNEQFF. The CDR3 nucleotides are TGTGCCAGCAGCTTGGGCAGGGACAATGAGCAGTTCTTC. The V gene is TRBV5-6, the J gene TRBJ2-1; weak D call: TRBD1 (5 bases). Germline values: CDR1 SGHDT, CDR2 YYEEEE. V shed 0 bases and J shed 5 bases, with 6 bases lying between them. The length of the CDR3 is 13 residues.

This clonotype was counted at least ten times. This chain joins TRBV9 and TRBJ2-5; D may be TRBD2 (5 bases). With 1 base removed from V and 4 bases from J, the gap between germline ends came to 14 bases. CDR1 and CDR2 from the germline V gene are SGDLS and YYNGEE. The CDR3 length is 15 residues. The CDR3, as DNA: TGTGCCAGCAGCGTAAGCCTCGGCGGAGGAGAGACCCAGTACTTC. Amino acids: CASSVSLGGGETQYF. Using reference TRBV9 and TRBJ2-5 for the parts outside the CDR3, the full variable domain is DSGVTQTPKHLITATGQRVTLRCSPRSGDLSVYWYQQSLDQGLQFLIQYYNGEERAKGNILERFSAQQFPDLHSELNLSSLELGDSALYFCASSVSLGGGETQYFGPGTRLLVL.

This clonotype was observed at least ten times. The rearrangement uses TRBV2 and TRBJ1-5; 8 bases align to TRBD1. The germline gives CDR1 SNHLY, CDR2 FYNNEI. The CDR3 runs 14 residues. The trim removed 8 bases at V and 2 bases at J, leaving 5 bases unmatched. The CDR3 loop reads CASVPGQGNQPQHF. The CDR3 DNA is TGTGCCAGCGTCCCGGGACAGGGCAATCAGCCCCAGCATTTT. Supplemented by reference TRBV2 and TRBJ1-5, the full variable domain reads EPEVTQTPSHQVTQMGQEVILRCVPISNHLYFYWYRQILGQKVEFLVSFYNNEISEKSEIFDDQFSVERPDGSNFTLKIRSTKLEDSAMYFCASVPGQGNQPQHFGDGTRLSIL.

This clonotype was detected many times. The J gene is TRBJ2-7, the V gene TRBV6-2 or TRBV6-3; 10 bases agree with TRBD2. CDR1 MNHEY and CDR2 SVGEGT come from the germline V gene. The trim removed 7 bases at V and 3 bases at J, leaving 6 bases unmatched. The CDR3 spans 14 residues. The CDR3 DNA reads TGTGCCAGCAATACAGCGGGAGGGCGCTACGAGCAGTACTTC. It codes for CASNTAGGRYEQYF.

This clonotype came up many times. V gene TRBV7-6 combines with J gene TRBJ2-7; 10 nucleotides match TRBD2. From germline, CDR1 is SGHVS and CDR2 FNYEAQ. The length of the CDR3 is 16 residues. Trimming took 0 bases from V and 5 from J; bases not matched to a gene: 7. CDR3 loop: CASSLAQLAGRNEQYF. The CDR3, as DNA: TGTGCCAGCAGCTTAGCGCAACTAGCGGGACGGAACGAGCAGTACTTC.

The V gene is TRBV5-4, the J gene TRBJ2-3; 10 bases line up with TRBD2. Per the germline V gene, CDR1 is SGHNT and CDR2 is YYREEE (reference sequence). This CDR3 has 15 residues. V was clipped by 4 bases and J by 1 base; unmatched bases: 3. The CDR3 sequence is CASSSGTSGTDTQYF. DNA of the CDR3: TGTGCCAGCAGCAGCGGGACTAGCGGCACAGATACGCAGTATTTT.

This clonotype was seen at least ten times. The chain joins TRBV7-2 to TRBJ1-5; 9 bases agree with TRBD1. V lost 1 base and J lost 0; bases outside the gene matches: 10. The CDR3 runs 19 residues. CDR1 SGHTA and CDR2 FQGNSA come from the germline V gene. Here the CDR3 reads CASSLVPGQGSYSNQPQHF. The CDR3 DNA is TGTGCCAGCAGCTTAGTTCCGGGACAGGGATCTTATAGCAATCAGCCCCAGCATTTT.

In this sample, this clonotype turned up many times. This rearrangement joins TRBV5-4 to TRBJ2-3, with TRBD2 matching over 10 bases. This CDR3 has 17 amino acids. Germline CDR1 is SGHNT and CDR2 is YYREEE (reference sequence). J gave up 1 base and V 7 bases, and 12 bases lay outside the gene matches. The CDR3 region has the DNA TGTGCCAGCGGAGGGGCTAGCGGGAGTCCCCGCACAGATACGCAGTATTTT. As protein: CASGGASGSPRTDTQYF.

This clonotype showed up just a few times. This rearrangement joins TRBV29-1 to TRBJ2-5, with 8 bases identical to TRBD2. From germline, CDR1 is SQVTM and CDR2 ANQGSEA. Unmatched junction bases numbered 9, after V lost 8 bases and J lost 4 bases. This CDR3 region has 13 residues. DNA for the CDR3: TGCAGCTCCGATAGCGGGAAAGGAGAGACCCAGTACTTC. It codes for CSSDSGKGETQYF.

The sample holds many counts of this clonotype. The chain combines TRBV23-1 with TRBJ2-1; 8 nucleotides line up with TRBD2. TRBV23-1 belongs to the ORF category, with a function that is uncertain. The trim removed 0 bases at V and 0 bases at J, leaving 13 bases unmatched. This CDR3 has 20 amino acids. The CDR3 protein is CASSQSWDSGDLSSYNEQFF. In DNA form, the CDR3 reads TGCGCCAGCAGTCAATCGTGGGATAGCGGGGACCTAAGCTCCTACAATGAGCAGTTCTTC.